Sequencing of this TCR beta chain was carried out in a study of response to subunit inactivated influenza vaccine. TCRdb reprocessed the RT-PCR reads via MiXCR and lists one record per CDR3 protein. The table records hundreds of thousands of distinct CDR3 sequences, approximately 14% of them present only once. Overall study findings and caveats: Authors suggested seasonal influenza vaccinations each recruit few new T cells.

This clonotype was recorded a few times. Its specificity is unknown. The sequence derives from a man aged 45 to 65 who received an inactivated influenza vaccine. This material consisted of PBMCs from blood, taken 12 days after vaccination.

The CDR3 region has the DNA TGTGCCAGCAGTTGGGTATCTCTAAACTCTGGGGCCAACGTCCTGACTTTC. The encoded protein is CASSWVSLNSGANVLTF. This chain connects TRBV6-2 or TRBV6-3 to TRBJ2-6; D is undetermined. The CDR3 is 17 residues long. Per germline, CDR1 MNHEY and CDR2 SVGEGT. The V end was cut by 4 bases, the J end by 0 bases, with 13 bases between.